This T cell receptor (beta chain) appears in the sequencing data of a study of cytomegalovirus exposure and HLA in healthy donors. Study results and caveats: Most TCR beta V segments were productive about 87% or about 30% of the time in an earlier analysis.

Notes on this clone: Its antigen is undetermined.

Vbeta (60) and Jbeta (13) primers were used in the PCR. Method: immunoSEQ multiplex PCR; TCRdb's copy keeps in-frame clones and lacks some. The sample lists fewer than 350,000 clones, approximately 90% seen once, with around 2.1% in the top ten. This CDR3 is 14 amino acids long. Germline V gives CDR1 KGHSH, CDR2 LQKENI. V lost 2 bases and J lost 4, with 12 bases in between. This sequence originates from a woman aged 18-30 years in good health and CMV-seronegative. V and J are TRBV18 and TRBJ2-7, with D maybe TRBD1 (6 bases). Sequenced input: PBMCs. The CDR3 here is CASSPGTSKYEQYF. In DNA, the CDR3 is TGTGCCAGCTCACCAGGGACATCGAAGTACGAGCAGTACTTC.